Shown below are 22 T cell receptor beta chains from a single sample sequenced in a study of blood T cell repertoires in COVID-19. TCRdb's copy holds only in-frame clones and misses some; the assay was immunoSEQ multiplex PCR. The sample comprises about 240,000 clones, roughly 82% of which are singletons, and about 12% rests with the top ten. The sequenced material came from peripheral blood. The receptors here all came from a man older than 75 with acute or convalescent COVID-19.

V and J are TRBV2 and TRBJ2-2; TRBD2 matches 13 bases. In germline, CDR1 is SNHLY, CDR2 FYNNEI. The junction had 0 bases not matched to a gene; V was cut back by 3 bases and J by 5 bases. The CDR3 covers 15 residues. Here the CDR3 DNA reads TGTGCCAGCAGTGAGGGACTAGCGGGGACCGGGGAGCTGTTTTTT. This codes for CASSEGLAGTGELFF.

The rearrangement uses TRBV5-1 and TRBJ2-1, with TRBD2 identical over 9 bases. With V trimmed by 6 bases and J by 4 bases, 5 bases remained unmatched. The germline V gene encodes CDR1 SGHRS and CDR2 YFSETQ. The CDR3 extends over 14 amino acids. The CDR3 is CASNLAGPYNEQFF. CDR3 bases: TGCGCCAGCAACCTAGCGGGACCGTACAATGAGCAGTTCTTC. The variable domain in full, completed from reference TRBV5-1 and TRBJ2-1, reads KAGVTQTPRYLIKTRGQQVTLSCSPISGHRSVSWYQQTPGQGLQFLFEYFSETQRNKGNFPGRFSGRQFSNSRSEMNVSTLELGDSALYLCASNLAGPYNEQFFGPGTRLTVL.

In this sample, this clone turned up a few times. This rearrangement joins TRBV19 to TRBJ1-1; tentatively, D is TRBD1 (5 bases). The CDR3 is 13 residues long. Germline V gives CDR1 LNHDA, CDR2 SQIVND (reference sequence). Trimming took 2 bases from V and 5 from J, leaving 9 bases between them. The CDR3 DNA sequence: TGTGCCAGTAGTATAACAGGTTGGACTGAAGCTTTCTTT. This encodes CASSITGWTEAFF.

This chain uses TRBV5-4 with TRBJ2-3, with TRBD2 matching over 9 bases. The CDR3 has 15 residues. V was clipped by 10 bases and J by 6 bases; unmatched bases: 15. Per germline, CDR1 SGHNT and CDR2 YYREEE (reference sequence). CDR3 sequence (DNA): TGTGCCTTTCTTTCTGGGCGGGGGGGCGCGGATACGCAGTATTTT. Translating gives CAFLSGRGGADTQYF.

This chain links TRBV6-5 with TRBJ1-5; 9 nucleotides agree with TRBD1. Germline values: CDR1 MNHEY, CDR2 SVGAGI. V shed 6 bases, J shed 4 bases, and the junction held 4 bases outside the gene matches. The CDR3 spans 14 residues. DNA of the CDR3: TGTGCCAGCAGCGCGACAGGGGGTAATCAGCCCCAGCATTTT. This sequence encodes CASSATGGNQPQHF.

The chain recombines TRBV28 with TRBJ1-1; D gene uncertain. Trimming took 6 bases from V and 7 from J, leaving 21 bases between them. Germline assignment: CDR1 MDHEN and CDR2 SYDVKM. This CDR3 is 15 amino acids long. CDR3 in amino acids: CASRSAGLHFGEAFF. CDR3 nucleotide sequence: TGTGCCAGCAGGTCTGCAGGTCTCCATTTCGGTGAAGCTTTCTTT.

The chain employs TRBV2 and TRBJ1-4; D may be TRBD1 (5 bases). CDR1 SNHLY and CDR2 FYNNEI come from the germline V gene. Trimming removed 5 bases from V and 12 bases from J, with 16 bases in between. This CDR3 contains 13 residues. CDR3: CASSYDSPHELFF. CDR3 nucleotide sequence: TGTGCCAGCAGTTATGACAGCCCCCACGAACTGTTTTTT.

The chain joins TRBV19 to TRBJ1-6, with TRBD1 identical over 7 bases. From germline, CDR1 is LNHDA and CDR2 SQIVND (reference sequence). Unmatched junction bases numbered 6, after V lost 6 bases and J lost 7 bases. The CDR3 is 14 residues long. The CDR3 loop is CASSPTGWNSPLHF. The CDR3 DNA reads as TGTGCCAGTAGCCCGACAGGGTGGAATTCACCCCTCCACTTT.

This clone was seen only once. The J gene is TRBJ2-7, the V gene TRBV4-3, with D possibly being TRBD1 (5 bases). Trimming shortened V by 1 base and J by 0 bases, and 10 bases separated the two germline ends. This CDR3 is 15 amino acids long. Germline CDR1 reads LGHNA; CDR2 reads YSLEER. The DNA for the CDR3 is TGCGCCAGCAGCCAAGTTCCAGGGTCCTCCTACGAGCAGTACTTC. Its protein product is CASSQVPGSSYEQYF.

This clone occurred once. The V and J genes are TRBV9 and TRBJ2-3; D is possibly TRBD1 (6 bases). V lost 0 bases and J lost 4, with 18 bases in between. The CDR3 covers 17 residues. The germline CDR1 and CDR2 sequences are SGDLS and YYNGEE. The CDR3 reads CASSVGAPSAGADTQYF. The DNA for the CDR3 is TGTGCCAGCAGCGTAGGAGCGCCAAGCGCAGGGGCAGATACGCAGTATTTT.

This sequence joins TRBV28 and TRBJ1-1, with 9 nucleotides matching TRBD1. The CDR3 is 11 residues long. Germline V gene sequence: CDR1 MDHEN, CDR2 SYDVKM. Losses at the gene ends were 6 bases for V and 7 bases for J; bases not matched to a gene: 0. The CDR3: CASRTGGEAFF. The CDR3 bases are TGTGCCAGCAGGACAGGGGGTGAAGCTTTCTTT.

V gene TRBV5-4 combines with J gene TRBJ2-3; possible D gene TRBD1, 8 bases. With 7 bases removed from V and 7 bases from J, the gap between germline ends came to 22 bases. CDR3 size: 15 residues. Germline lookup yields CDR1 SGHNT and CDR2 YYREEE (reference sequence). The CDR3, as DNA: TGTGCCAGCGCTTCCGGACAGGGAGGGAAGAATACGCAGTATTTT. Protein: CASASGQGGKNTQYF. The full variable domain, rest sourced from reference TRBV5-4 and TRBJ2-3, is ETGVTQSPTHLIKTRGQQVTLRCSSQSGHNTVSWYQQALGQGPQFIFQYYREEENGRGNFPPRFSGLQFPNYSSELNVNALELDDSALYLCASASGQGGKNTQYFGPGTRLTVL.

In nucleotides, the CDR3 is TGCGCCAGCAGCCAAGGGACAGCTAACTATGGCTACACCTTC. Protein product: CASSQGTANYGYTF. The chain carries TRBV4-1 and TRBJ1-2, with D maybe TRBD1 (6 bases). Germline-derived CDR1 and CDR2 are MGHRA and YSYEKL. Trimming pared 1 base from V and 0 bases from J, leaving 6 bases between. This CDR3 is 14 amino acids long.

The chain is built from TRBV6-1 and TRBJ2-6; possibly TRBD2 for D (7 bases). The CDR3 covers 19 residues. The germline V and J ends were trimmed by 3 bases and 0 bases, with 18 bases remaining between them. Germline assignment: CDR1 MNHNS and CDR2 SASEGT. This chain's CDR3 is CASSDAQGRGSSGANVLTF. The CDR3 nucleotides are TGTGCCAGCAGTGACGCCCAGGGGAGGGGATCCTCTGGGGCCAACGTCCTGACTTTC.

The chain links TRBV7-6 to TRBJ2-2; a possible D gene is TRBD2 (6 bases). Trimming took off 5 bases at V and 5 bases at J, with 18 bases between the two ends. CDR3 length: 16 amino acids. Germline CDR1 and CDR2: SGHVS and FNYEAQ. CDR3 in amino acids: CASSPRGGKGTGELFF. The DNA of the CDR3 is TGTGCCAGCAGCCCAAGGGGCGGGAAAGGGACCGGGGAGCTGTTTTTT. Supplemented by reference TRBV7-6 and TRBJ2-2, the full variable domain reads GAGVSQSPRYKVTKRGQDVALRCDPISGHVSLYWYRQALGQGPEFLTYFNYEAQQDKSGLPNDRFSAERPEGSISTLTIQRTEQRDSAMYRCASSPRGGKGTGELFFGEGSRLTVL.

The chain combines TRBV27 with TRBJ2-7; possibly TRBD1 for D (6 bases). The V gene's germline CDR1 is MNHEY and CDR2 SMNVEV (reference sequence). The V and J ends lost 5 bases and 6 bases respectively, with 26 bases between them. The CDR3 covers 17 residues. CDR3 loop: CASSPGMVSRGSFEQYF. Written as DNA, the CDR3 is TGTGCCAGCAGTCCCGGGATGGTCTCGAGGGGGTCTTTCGAGCAGTACTTC.

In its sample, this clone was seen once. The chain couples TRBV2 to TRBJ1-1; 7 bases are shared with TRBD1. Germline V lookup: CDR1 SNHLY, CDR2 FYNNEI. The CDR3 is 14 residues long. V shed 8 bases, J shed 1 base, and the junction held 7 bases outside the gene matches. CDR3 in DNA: TGTGCCAGCGATTCCGGGACAGAGAACACTGAAGCTTTCTTT. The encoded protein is CASDSGTENTEAFF.

The CDR3: CAISVGDDNSPLHF. The CDR3 coding sequence is TGTGCCATCAGTGTTGGAGATGATAATTCACCCCTCCACTTT. The genes are TRBV10-3 and TRBJ1-6; D uncertain. Germline loops: CDR1 ENHRY, CDR2 SYGVKD. Trimming shortened V by 4 bases and J by 5 bases, and 9 bases separated the two germline ends. The CDR3 length is 14 residues.

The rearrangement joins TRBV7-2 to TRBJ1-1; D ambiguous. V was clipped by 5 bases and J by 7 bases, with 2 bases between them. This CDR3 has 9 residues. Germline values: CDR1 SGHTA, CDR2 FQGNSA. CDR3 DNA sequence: TGTGCCAGCAGCCGTGAAGCTTTCTTT. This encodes CASSREAFF.

The CDR3: CASQEMVRDEQYF. In nucleotides, the CDR3 is TGTGCCAGCCAAGAAATGGTCCGGGACGAGCAGTACTTC. The chain employs TRBV18 and TRBJ2-7; D is unclear. CDR3 length: 13 amino acids. CDR1 and CDR2 from the germline V gene are KGHSH and LQKENI. V lost 8 bases and J lost 5, with 16 bases in between.

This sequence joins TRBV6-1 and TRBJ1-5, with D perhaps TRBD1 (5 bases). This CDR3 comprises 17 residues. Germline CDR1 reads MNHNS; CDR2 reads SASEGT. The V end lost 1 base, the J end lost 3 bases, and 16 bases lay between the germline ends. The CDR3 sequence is CASSEVSPRGTNQPQHF. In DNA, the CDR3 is TGTGCCAGCAGTGAAGTTTCGCCGCGGGGCACCAATCAGCCCCAGCATTTT.

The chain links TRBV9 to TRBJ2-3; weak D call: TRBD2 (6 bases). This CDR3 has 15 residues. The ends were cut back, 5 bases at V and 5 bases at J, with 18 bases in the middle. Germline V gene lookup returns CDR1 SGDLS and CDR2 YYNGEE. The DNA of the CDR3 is TGTGCCAGCAGTTATAGCGGTTGGGGCCAAGATACGCAGTATTTT. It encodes CASSYSGWGQDTQYF.